The sequence of this T cell receptor beta chain was determined in a study of CD4 T cells in relation to SARS-CoV-2 and coronaviruses. Study-wide findings and caveats: In roughly 60% of donors, memory CD4+ clonotypes crossrecognized SARS-CoV-2 and at least one common cold coronavirus spike. Compared with monoreactive clones, crossreactive clones showed significantly weaker SARS-CoV-2 expansion. This crossreactivity analysis covered spike protein alone, no other viral proteins.

Naive and memory CD4+ T cell DNA was deep-sequenced without culture. The method was immunoSEQ multiplex PCR; TCRdb's version includes in-frame clones alone and lacks a portion of them. Among about 70,000 clones listed, 80% to 90% were seen once. Only a few counts were recorded for this clone. Its specificity is unknown. Before the COVID-19 pandemic, during about 2010-2018, CD4+ T cells were taken from unexposed donors. Germline loops: CDR1 SGDLS, CDR2 YYNGEE. The CDR3 sequence is 15 residues long. V shed 3 bases and J shed 4 bases, with 13 bases lying between them. This sequence was found in a human donor in good health. The chain couples TRBV9 to TRBJ1-4; tentatively, D is TRBD1 (5 bases). Sequencing was done on a sample of memory CD4+ T cells from PBMCs. The CDR3 DNA sequence: TGTGCCAGCAGCGAGGGACCTTGGGGTAATGAAAAACTGTTTTTT. Residues: CASSEGPWGNEKLFF. Filled out from reference TRBV9 and TRBJ1-4, the complete variable domain reads DSGVTQTPKHLITATGQRVTLRCSPRSGDLSVYWYQQSLDQGLQFLIQYYNGEERAKGNILERFSAQQFPDLHSELNLSSLELGDSALYFCASSEGPWGNEKLFFGSGTQLSVL.